The clone carrying this T cell receptor beta chain turned up a few times. Antigen: not known. The germline V gene has CDR1 DFQATT and CDR2 SNEGSKA (reference sequence). This CDR3 region has 16 residues. With 1 base clipped from V and 0 bases from J, the junction kept 0 bases outside the gene matches. The record originates from a study of response to subunit inactivated influenza vaccine. Study-level results: Authors suggested few new T cells are recruited by each seasonal influenza vaccination.

Via MiXCR, TCRdb re-called the RT-PCR reads, giving one row per CDR3 protein. Seen here are 550,000 to 800,000 distinct CDR3 sequences, 14% observed once, and the top ten hold around 6.5%. The sample here was PBMCs from blood, taken roughly 15 days before vaccination. The clonotype was recovered from a man in his fifties who received an inactivated influenza vaccine. The rearrangement joins TRBV20-1 to TRBJ2-1; 13 bases are shared with TRBD2. This CDR3 reads CSARGTSGSSYNEQFF. The DNA for the CDR3 is TGCAGTGCTAGAGGGACTAGCGGGAGCTCCTACAATGAGCAGTTCTTC.